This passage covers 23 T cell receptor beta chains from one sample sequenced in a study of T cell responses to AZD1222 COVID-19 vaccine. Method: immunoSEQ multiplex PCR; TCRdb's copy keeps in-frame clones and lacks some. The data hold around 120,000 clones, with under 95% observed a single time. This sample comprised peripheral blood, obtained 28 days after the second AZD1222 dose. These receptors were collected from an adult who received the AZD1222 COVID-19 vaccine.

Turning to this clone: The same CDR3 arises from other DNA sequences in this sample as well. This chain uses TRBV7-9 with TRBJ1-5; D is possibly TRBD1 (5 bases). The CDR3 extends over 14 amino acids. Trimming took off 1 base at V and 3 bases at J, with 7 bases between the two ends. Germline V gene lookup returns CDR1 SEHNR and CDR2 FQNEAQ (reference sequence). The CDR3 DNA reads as TGTGCCAGCAGCTTAGGACAGTCCAATCAGCCCCAGCATTTT. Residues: CASSLGQSNQPQHF.

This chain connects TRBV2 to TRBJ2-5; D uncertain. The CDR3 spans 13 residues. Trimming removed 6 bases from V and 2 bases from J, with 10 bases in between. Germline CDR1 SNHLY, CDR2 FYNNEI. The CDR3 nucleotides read TGTGCCAGCAGGGGATCTACACAAGAGACCCAGTACTTC. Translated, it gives CASRGSTQETQYF.

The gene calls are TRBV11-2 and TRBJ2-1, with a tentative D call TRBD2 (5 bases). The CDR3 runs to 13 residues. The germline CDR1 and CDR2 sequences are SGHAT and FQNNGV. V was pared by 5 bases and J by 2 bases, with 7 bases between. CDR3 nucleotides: TGTGCCAGCAGCACCGGGGCCTACAATGAGCAGTTCTTC. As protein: CASSTGAYNEQFF. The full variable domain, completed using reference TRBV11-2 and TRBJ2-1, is EAGVAQSPRYKIIEKRQSVAFWCNPISGHATLYWYQQILGQGPKLLIQFQNNGVVDDSQLPKDRFSAERLKGVDSTLKIQPAKLEDSAVYLCASSTGAYNEQFFGPGTRLTVL.

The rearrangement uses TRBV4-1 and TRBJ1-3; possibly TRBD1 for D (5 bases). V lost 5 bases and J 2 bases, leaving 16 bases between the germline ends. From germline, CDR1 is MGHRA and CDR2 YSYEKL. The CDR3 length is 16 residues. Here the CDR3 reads CASSSLWGGAGNTIYF. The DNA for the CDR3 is TGCGCCAGCAGCTCTTTGTGGGGGGGGGCTGGAAACACCATATATTTT.

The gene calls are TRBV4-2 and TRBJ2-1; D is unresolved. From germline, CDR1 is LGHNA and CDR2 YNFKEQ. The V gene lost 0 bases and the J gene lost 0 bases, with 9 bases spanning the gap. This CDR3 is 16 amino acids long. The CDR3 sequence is CASSQDPSSSYNEQFF. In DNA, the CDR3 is TGTGCCAGCAGCCAAGACCCTTCGAGCTCCTACAATGAGCAGTTCTTC.

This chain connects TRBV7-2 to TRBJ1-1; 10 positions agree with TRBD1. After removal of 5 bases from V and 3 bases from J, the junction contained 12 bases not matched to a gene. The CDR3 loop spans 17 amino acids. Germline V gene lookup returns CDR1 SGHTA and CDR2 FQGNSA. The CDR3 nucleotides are TGTGCCAGCAGCCAAACCGGGACAGGGGAAGCGTACACTGAAGCTTTCTTT. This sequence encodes CASSQTGTGEAYTEAFF.

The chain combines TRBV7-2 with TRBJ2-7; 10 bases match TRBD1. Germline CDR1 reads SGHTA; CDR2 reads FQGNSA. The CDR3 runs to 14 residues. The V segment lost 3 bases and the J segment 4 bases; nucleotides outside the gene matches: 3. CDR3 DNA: TGTGCCAGCAGCTTTGGACAGGGGGTATACGAGCAGTACTTC. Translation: CASSFGQGVYEQYF.

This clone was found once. CDR3 DNA sequence: TGCGCCAGCAGCTCCTCGGGACAGGGGACTAATGAAGCTTTCTTT. Amino acid sequence: CASSSSGQGTNEAFF. The V gene is TRBV5-1, the J gene TRBJ1-1; 10 nucleotides agree with TRBD1. CDR1 and CDR2 from the germline V gene are SGHRS and YFSETQ. The CDR3 has 15 residues. V shed 3 bases, J shed 7 bases, and the junction held 9 bases outside the gene matches.

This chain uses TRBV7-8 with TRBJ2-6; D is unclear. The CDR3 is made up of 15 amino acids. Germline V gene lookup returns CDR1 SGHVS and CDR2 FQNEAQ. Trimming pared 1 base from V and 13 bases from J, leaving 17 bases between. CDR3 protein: CASSLVIPGARVLTF. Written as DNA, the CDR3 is TGTGCCAGCAGCTTAGTTATTCCGGGTGCGAGGGTCCTGACTTTC.

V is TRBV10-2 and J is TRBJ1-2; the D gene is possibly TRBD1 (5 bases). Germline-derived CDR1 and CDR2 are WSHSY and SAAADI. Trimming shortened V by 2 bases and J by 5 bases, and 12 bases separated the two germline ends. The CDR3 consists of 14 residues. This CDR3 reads CASSEMGVTYGYTF. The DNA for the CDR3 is TGCGCCAGCAGTGAGATGGGGGTCACTTATGGCTACACCTTC.

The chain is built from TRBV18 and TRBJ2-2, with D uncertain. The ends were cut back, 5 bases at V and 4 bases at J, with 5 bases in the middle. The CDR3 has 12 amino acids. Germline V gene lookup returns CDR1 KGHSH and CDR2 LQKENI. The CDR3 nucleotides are TGTGCCAGCTCAAAAGGCACCGGGGAGCTGTTTTTT. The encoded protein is CASSKGTGELFF.

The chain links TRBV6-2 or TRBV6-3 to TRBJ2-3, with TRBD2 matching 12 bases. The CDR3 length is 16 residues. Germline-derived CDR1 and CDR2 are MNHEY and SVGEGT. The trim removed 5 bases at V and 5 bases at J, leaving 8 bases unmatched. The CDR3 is CASSTRLAGVVDTQYF. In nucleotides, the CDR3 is TGTGCCAGCAGTACTCGACTAGCGGGAGTGGTAGATACGCAGTATTTT.

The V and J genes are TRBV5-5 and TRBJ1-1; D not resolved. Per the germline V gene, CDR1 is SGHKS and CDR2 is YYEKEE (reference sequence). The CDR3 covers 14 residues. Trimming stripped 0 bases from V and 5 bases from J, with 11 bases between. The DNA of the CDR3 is TGTGCCAGCAGCTTGGGCGGAGGTGGAACTGAAGCTTTCTTT. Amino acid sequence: CASSLGGGGTEAFF.

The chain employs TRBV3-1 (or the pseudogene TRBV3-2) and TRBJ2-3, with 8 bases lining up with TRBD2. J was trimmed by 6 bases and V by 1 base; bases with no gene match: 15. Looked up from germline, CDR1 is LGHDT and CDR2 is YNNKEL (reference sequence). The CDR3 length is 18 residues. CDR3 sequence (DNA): TGTGCCAGCAGCCAAGGAGATTCGGTTAGCGGGGCGGGGGATACGCAGTATTTT. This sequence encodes CASSQGDSVSGAGDTQYF.

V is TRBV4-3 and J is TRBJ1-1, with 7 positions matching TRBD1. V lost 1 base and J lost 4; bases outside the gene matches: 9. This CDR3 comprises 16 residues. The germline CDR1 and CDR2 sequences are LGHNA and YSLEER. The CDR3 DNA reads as TGCGCCAGCAGCCAAGTCCCTACAGGGGTCGGCACTGAAGCTTTCTTT. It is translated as CASSQVPTGVGTEAFF.

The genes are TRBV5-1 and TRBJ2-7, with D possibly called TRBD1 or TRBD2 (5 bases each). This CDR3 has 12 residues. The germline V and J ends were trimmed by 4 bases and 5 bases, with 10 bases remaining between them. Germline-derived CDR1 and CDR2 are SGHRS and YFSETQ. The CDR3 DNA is TGCGCCAGCAGCCCGGGGCGCCACGAGCAGTACTTC. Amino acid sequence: CASSPGRHEQYF.

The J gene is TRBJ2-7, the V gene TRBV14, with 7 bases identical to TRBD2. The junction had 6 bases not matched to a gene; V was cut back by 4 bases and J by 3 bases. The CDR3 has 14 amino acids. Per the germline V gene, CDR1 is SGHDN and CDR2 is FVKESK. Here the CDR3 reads CASSPSGGGYEQYF. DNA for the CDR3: TGTGCCAGCAGCCCCTCCGGCGGGGGCTACGAGCAGTACTTC.

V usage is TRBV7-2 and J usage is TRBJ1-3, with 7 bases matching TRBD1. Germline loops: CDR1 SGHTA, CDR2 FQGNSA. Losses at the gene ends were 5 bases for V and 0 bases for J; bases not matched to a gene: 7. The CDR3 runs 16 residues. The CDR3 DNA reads TGTGCCAGCAGCGCGGGACAGATCCGCTCTGGAAACACCATATATTTT. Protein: CASSAGQIRSGNTIYF.

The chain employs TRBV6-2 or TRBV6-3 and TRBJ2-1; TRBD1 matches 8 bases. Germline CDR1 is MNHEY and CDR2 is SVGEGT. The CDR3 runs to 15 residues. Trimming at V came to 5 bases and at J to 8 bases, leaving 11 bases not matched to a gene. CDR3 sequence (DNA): TGTGCCAGCAGTGCAGGGGGCGCAAGTTTTTATGAGCAGTTCTTC. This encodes CASSAGGASFYEQFF.

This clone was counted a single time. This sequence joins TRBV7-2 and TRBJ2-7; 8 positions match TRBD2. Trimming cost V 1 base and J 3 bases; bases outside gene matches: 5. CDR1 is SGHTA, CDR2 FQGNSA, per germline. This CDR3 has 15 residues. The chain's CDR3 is CASSLGTSSYYEQYF. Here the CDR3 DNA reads TGTGCCAGCAGCTTAGGGACTAGCTCCTACTACGAGCAGTACTTC.

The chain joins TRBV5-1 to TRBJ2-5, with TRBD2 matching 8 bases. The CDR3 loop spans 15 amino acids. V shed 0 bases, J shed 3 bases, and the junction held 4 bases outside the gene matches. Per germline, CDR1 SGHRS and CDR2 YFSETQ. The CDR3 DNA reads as TGCGCCAGCAGCTTGGGGCGGGGGGTCGAAGAGACCCAGTACTTC. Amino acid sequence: CASSLGRGVEETQYF.

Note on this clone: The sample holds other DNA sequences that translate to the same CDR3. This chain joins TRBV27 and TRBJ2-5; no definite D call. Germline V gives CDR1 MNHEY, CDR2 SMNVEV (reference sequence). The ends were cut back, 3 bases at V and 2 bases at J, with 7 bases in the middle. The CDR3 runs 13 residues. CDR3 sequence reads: CASSFHLQETQYF. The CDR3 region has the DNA TGTGCCAGCAGTTTTCATTTACAAGAGACCCAGTACTTC.

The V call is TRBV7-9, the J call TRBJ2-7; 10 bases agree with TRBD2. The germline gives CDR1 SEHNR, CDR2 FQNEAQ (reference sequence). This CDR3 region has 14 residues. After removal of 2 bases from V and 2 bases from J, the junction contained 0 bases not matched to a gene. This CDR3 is CASSLTSGTYEQYF. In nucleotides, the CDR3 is TGTGCCAGCAGCTTAACTAGCGGGACCTACGAGCAGTACTTC.